The 19 T cell receptor beta chains listed next were all sequenced from one sample in a study of CD8 T cells in ankylosing spondylitis. A single record per CDR3 protein comes from TCRdb applying MiXCR to the 5' RACE reads. The repertoire holds fewer than 350,000 distinct CDR3 sequences, roughly 11% seen once, with roughly 9.2% in the top ten. Sample: blood, either unsorted or a sorted T cell fraction (not recorded which). The receptors come from a female donor with ankylosing spondylitis or in good health (not recorded which).

V usage is TRBV15 and J usage is TRBJ2-2; TRBD1 matches 9 bases. There are 16 residues in the CDR3. CDR1 is LNHNV and CDR2 is YYDKDF in the germline V gene (reference sequence). The trim removed 3 bases at V and 6 bases at J, leaving 8 bases unmatched. The CDR3 DNA sequence: TGTGCCACCAGCAGTGAGGGACAGGGAAGGGCCGGGGAGCTGTTTTTT. Translating it yields CATSSEGQGRAGELFF.

This clonotype was seen ten or more times. J is TRBJ1-1 and V is TRBV4-1; D gene unclear. Per germline, CDR1 MGHRA and CDR2 YSYEKL. V was shortened by 1 base and J by 2 bases, with 5 bases between the two germline ends. CDR3 length: 13 amino acids. In nucleotides, the CDR3 is TGCGCCAGCAGCCAAGGGTATAACACTGAAGCTTTCTTT. Protein sequence: CASSQGYNTEAFF.

The rearrangement links TRBV6-1 to TRBJ1-5, with TRBD1 as a possible D gene (5 bases). CDR1 is MNHNS, CDR2 SASEGT, per germline. V was cut by 5 bases and J by 4 bases, with 18 bases left in between. The CDR3 loop spans 16 amino acids. The CDR3 loop is CASSQSAGGENQPQHF. Written as DNA, the CDR3 is TGTGCCAGCAGTCAAAGCGCGGGGGGAGAGAATCAGCCCCAGCATTTT.

This clonotype was seen only a few times. The chain recombines TRBV19 with TRBJ2-1, with 8 bases identical to TRBD2. The CDR3 is 17 amino acids. Germline V gene sequence: CDR1 LNHDA, CDR2 SQIVND (reference sequence). V trimming: 5 bases; J trimming: 8 bases; junction bases outside the gene matches: 17. CDR3 sequence: CASSPLLRQRGRDEQFF. In DNA, the CDR3 is TGTGCCAGTAGTCCCCTCCTTCGCCAGCGGGGGCGAGATGAGCAGTTCTTC.

This clonotype has at least ten counts. The V gene is TRBV10-3, the J gene TRBJ2-7; tentative D call: TRBD2 (5 bases). The CDR3 loop spans 14 amino acids. The germline V gene has CDR1 ENHRY and CDR2 SYGVKD. V lost 0 bases and J 1 base, leaving 7 bases between the germline ends. The CDR3 DNA follows: TGTGCCATCAGTGAGTCGGCGGGTTCCTACGAGCAGTACTTC. Its protein product is CAISESAGSYEQYF.

This clonotype was seen at least ten times. The chain recombines TRBV12-3 or TRBV12-4 with TRBJ2-3, with unresolved D. Trimming shortened V by 6 bases and J by 2 bases, and 9 bases separated the two germline ends. The CDR3 sequence is 13 residues long. The CDR3: CASRVTYTDTQYF. In nucleotides, the CDR3 is TGTGCCAGCAGGGTAACTTACACAGATACGCAGTATTTT.

This clonotype turned up a few times. The gene calls are TRBV20-1 and TRBJ2-5; D perhaps matches TRBD1 (5 bases). CDR1 and CDR2 (germline): DFQATT, SNEGSKA (reference sequence). V gave up 6 bases and J gave up 0 bases, with 17 bases separating them. CDR3 length equals 15 residues. The CDR3 sequence: CSAPQVRRDQETQYF. CDR3 in DNA: TGCAGTGCCCCCCAGGTCCGCAGGGACCAAGAGACCCAGTACTTC.

At least ten counts were recorded for this clonotype. V and J are TRBV10-3 and TRBJ1-1; D is perhaps TRBD1 (6 bases). The CDR3 has 14 amino acids. Germline V gene data show CDR1 as ENHRY and CDR2 as SYGVKD. V lost 5 bases and J lost 0, with 10 bases in between. The CDR3 spells CAISPGQMNTEAFF. For the CDR3, the DNA is TGTGCCATCAGTCCGGGACAAATGAACACTGAAGCTTTCTTT.

The chain joins TRBV27 to TRBJ2-6; maybe TRBD2 (5 bases). The CDR3 contains 14 residues. CDR1 and CDR2 from the germline V gene are MNHEY and SMNVEV (reference sequence). Trimming took 6 bases from V and 2 from J, leaving 8 bases between them. CDR3 protein: CASRRETGANVLTF. The CDR3 region has the DNA TGTGCCAGCAGACGGGAAACTGGGGCCAACGTCCTGACTTTC. Complete variable domain (other parts from reference TRBV27 and TRBJ2-6): EAQVTQNPRYLITVTGKKLTVTCSQNMNHEYMSWYRQDPGLGLRQIYYSMNVEVTDKGDVPEGYKVSRKEKRNFPLILESPSPNQTSLYFCASRRETGANVLTFGAGSRLTVL.

A word on this clonotype: This could be a read error, since a much larger clone is one nucleotide away. As the CDR3 is not closed by the conserved phenylalanine or tryptophan, this likely results from a read error. In nucleotides, the CDR3 is TGCAGTGCTAGAGCGGTAGGCGTTGACGCCGGGGAGCTGTTTTAT. It translates to CSARAVGVDAGELFY. The J gene is TRBJ2-2, the V gene TRBV20-1; D remains ambiguous. This CDR3 is 15 amino acids long. The germline V gene encodes CDR1 DFQATT and CDR2 SNEGSKA (reference sequence). With 1 base removed from V and 6 bases from J, the gap between germline ends came to 15 bases.

This clonotype was detected ten times or more. V gene TRBV5-1 combines with J gene TRBJ2-3, with TRBD2 matching over 12 bases. With V trimmed by 0 bases and J by 3 bases, 8 bases remained unmatched. The CDR3 is 18 residues long. CDR1 is SGHRS, CDR2 YFSETQ, per germline. CDR3 coding DNA: TGCGCCAGCAGCTTGGGGCCACTAGCGGGGGGCAAGACAGATACGCAGTATTTT. Amino acids: CASSLGPLAGGKTDTQYF.

V and J are TRBV5-1 and TRBJ1-2, with TRBD1 matching 7 bases. Germline V CDR1 and CDR2: SGHRS, YFSETQ. The V and J ends lost 0 bases and 0 bases, in that order; junction bases with no gene match: 8. This CDR3 spans 17 amino acids. The CDR3 loop is CASSLDRGGRANYGYTF. DNA for the CDR3: TGCGCCAGCAGCTTGGACAGGGGTGGCAGGGCTAACTATGGCTACACCTTC. The full variable domain, its missing parts supplied by reference TRBV5-1 and TRBJ1-2, is KAGVTQTPRYLIKTRGQQVTLSCSPISGHRSVSWYQQTPGQGLQFLFEYFSETQRNKGNFPGRFSGRQFSNSRSEMNVSTLELGDSALYLCASSLDRGGRANYGYTFGSGTRLTVV.

This clonotype was recorded many times. This chain joins TRBV29-1 and TRBJ2-1; 10 positions agree with TRBD2. The CDR3 is 17 amino acids. Germline V gene sequence: CDR1 SQVTM, CDR2 ANQGSEA. V dropped 2 bases and J dropped 0; count of bases not matched to a gene: 7. The CDR3 here is CSVERASGRVSYNEQFF. CDR3 nucleotides: TGCAGCGTTGAACGGGCTAGCGGGAGAGTCTCCTACAATGAGCAGTTCTTC.

This clonotype was seen ten or more times. The rearrangement uses TRBV29-1 and TRBJ1-1, with D maybe TRBD1 (5 bases). V lost 5 bases and J lost 3, with 16 bases in between. The CDR3 length is 14 residues. Germline V CDR1 and CDR2: SQVTM, ANQGSEA. CDR3 residues: CSVTSGTTDTEAFF. As DNA, the CDR3 is TGCAGCGTTACCTCAGGGACGACGGACACTGAAGCTTTCTTT.

The chain employs TRBV7-9 and TRBJ1-5; D perhaps matches TRBD1 (6 bases). The germline V gene encodes CDR1 SEHNR and CDR2 FQNEAQ (reference sequence). CDR3 length: 16 amino acids. V lost 1 base and J lost 2, with 12 bases in between. In DNA form, the CDR3 reads TGTGCCAGCAGCTTAGTATCCGGGGGCGGCAATCAGCCCCAGCATTTT. Amino acids: CASSLVSGGGNQPQHF.

This clonotype was seen ten or more times. V and J are TRBV5-1 and TRBJ2-3, with D maybe TRBD2 (5 bases). Trimming left V 2 bases short and J 3 bases short, with 13 bases between. CDR1 is SGHRS and CDR2 is YFSETQ in the germline V gene. The CDR3 extends over 15 amino acids. CDR3 region: CASSFWENPTDTQYF. As DNA, the CDR3 is TGCGCCAGCAGCTTTTGGGAGAACCCTACAGATACGCAGTATTTT.

The table lists this clonotype with many counts. The V gene is TRBV20-1, the J gene TRBJ2-3; a weak D match, TRBD2 (6 bases). Germline assignment: CDR1 DFQATT and CDR2 SNEGSKA (reference sequence). Trimming pared 3 bases from V and 8 bases from J, leaving 18 bases between. CDR3 length equals 14 residues. In DNA, the CDR3 is TGCAGTGCTAGGGAGGGCGGACCAGTAGGTACGCAGTATTTT. Translation: CSAREGGPVGTQYF.

This clonotype has a handful of counts. This rearrangement joins TRBV18 to TRBJ1-2; D unresolved. Germline CDR1 and CDR2: KGHSH and LQKENI. The CDR3 runs to 14 residues. Between the trimmed V and J ends, which lost 6 bases and 6 bases, there was a span of 17 bases. This chain's CDR3 is CASSRHRGLDGYTF. For the CDR3, the DNA is TGTGCCAGCTCTCGCCACCGGGGTCTCGATGGCTACACCTTC.

The chain combines TRBV14 with TRBJ2-1, with D possibly called TRBD1 or TRBD2 (5 bases each). The CDR3 has 13 residues. Germline CDR1 is SGHDN and CDR2 is FVKESK. Trimming removed 6 bases at V and 7 bases at J, with 13 bases between. The CDR3 DNA follows: TGTGCCAGCAGGACGCTAGGGACGAATGAGCAGTTCTTC. This codes for CASRTLGTNEQFF.